The 10 T cell receptor beta chains below all came from one sample that was sequenced in a study of early T cells in non-severe SARS-CoV-2 infection (dated by TCRdb to the early 2020s). The library relied on 5' RACE. The instrument was a NextSeq 500. TCRdb reran the public reads through fastp at Q25 and MiXCR, keeping productive beta chains. Rows with a matching CDR3 protein are joined into one entry that keeps the most common DNA and genes. The sample table lists 85,000 to 95,000 distinct CDR3 sequences, roughly 17% of them with a count of one. The top ten hold 5% to 5.5% of the sample. Sequences were derived from whole blood, sampled at baseline. The receptors derive from an adult who was a healthcare worker with PCR-confirmed SARS-CoV-2 infection or an uninfected control (not recorded which).

This clonotype came up many times. This rearrangement joins TRBV27 to TRBJ2-2, with D unclear. From germline, CDR1 is MNHEY and CDR2 SMNVEV (reference sequence). Trimming cost V 0 bases and J 5 bases, with 7 bases left between them. CDR3 length equals 14 residues. This CDR3 is CASSLSGWTGELFF. The CDR3 coding sequence is TGTGCCAGCAGTTTATCTGGGTGGACCGGGGAGCTGTTTTTT.

This clonotype was picked up many times. The rearrangement uses TRBV25-1 and TRBJ2-3; D not certain. CDR3 length: 13 amino acids. Germline values: CDR1 MGHDK, CDR2 SYGVNS. The V and J ends lost 3 bases and 3 bases respectively, with 7 bases between them. CDR3 residues: CASSEVSTDTQYF. CDR3 coding DNA: TGTGCCAGCAGTGAGGTTTCTACAGATACGCAGTATTTT.

The chain has TRBV28 and TRBJ1-5, with D possibly matching TRBD1 (5 bases). Germline values: CDR1 MDHEN, CDR2 SYDVKM. CDR3 size: 13 residues. V was trimmed by 6 bases and J by 8 bases, leaving 14 bases between them. CDR3 DNA sequence: TGTGCCAGCAGCCCCAGGGCCGCGGAGCCCCAGCATTTT. This codes for CASSPRAAEPQHF.

Many counts were recorded for this clonotype. The chain joins TRBV7-2 to TRBJ2-3; 12 nucleotides match TRBD2. Germline lookup yields CDR1 SGHTA and CDR2 FQGNSA. The ends lost 5 bases at V and 5 bases at J; junction bases unmatched: 11. The length of the CDR3 is 17 residues. For the CDR3, the DNA is TGTGCCAGCAGCCCAGGGGTCCTAGCGGGAGGGCAAGATACGCAGTATTTT. Translation gives CASSPGVLAGGQDTQYF.

This clonotype turned up a few times. The chain employs TRBV30 and TRBJ2-5; D perhaps matches TRBD1 (5 bases). The CDR3 sequence is 13 residues long. Germline V gene sequence: CDR1 GTSNPN, CDR2 SVGIG (reference sequence). V gave up 4 bases and J gave up 4 bases, with 13 bases separating them. The CDR3 DNA reads as TGTGCCTGGACGAGGCAGGGAAGAGAGACCCAGTACTTC. The encoded protein is CAWTRQGRETQYF.

This clonotype was counted only a few times. The J gene is TRBJ1-5, the V gene TRBV5-1; TRBD1 matches 9 bases. CDR1 is SGHRS and CDR2 is YFSETQ in the germline V gene. Losses at the gene ends were 1 base for V and 7 bases for J; bases not matched to a gene: 3. The CDR3 has 14 amino acids. The CDR3 reads CASSLRQGDQPQHF. CDR3 DNA sequence: TGCGCCAGCAGCTTGCGACAGGGGGACCAGCCCCAGCATTTT.

V gene TRBV19 combines with J gene TRBJ2-1; no firm D call. This CDR3 contains 12 residues. Germline lookup yields CDR1 LNHDA and CDR2 SQIVND (reference sequence). Trimming stripped 6 bases from V and 7 bases from J, with 10 bases between. The CDR3 bases are TGTGCCAGTAGGAGTGGGGTGAATGAGCAGTTCTTC. The encoded protein is CASRSGVNEQFF.

The genes are TRBV11-2 and TRBJ2-1; 9 nucleotides agree with TRBD1. This CDR3 comprises 15 residues. The germline V gene encodes CDR1 SGHAT and CDR2 FQNNGV. V lost 1 base, J lost 9 bases, and 7 bases stayed unmatched. The CDR3 sequence: CASSLGAQGAGEQFF. DNA of the CDR3: TGTGCCAGCAGCTTAGGGGCACAGGGGGCAGGTGAGCAGTTCTTC. The entire variable domain, with the rest obtained from reference TRBV11-2 and TRBJ2-1, is as follows: EAGVAQSPRYKIIEKRQSVAFWCNPISGHATLYWYQQILGQGPKLLIQFQNNGVVDDSQLPKDRFSAERLKGVDSTLKIQPAKLEDSAVYLCASSLGAQGAGEQFFGPGTRLTVL.

The chain recombines TRBV29-1 with TRBJ1-1; the D gene is possibly TRBD1 (5 bases). The V end was cut by 6 bases, the J end by 5 bases, with 10 bases between. The CDR3 contains 11 residues. Germline CDR1 and CDR2: SQVTM and ANQGSEA. CDR3 sequence reads: CSVQGQTEAFF. CDR3 in DNA: TGCAGCGTGCAGGGTCAAACTGAAGCTTTCTTT.

Note on this clonotype: With a much larger clone just one base away, this may be a read error. This chain joins TRBV20-1 and TRBJ2-2; the D call may be TRBD1 or TRBD2 (5 bases each). CDR1 is DFQATT and CDR2 is SNEGSKA in the germline V gene (reference sequence). This CDR3 contains 13 residues. CDR3 amino acids: CSAPGPNTGEQFF. In DNA form, the CDR3 reads TGCAGTGCTCCGGGACCCAACACCGGGGAGCAGTTTTTT.